Following are 18 T cell receptor beta chains from one sample sequenced in a study of T cell responses to AZD1222 COVID-19 vaccine. The protocol was immunoSEQ multiplex PCR, while the TCRdb copy is restricted to in-frame clones and leaves out a portion. The sample totals under 150,000 clones. The material sequenced was peripheral blood. These receptor sequences come from an adult in good health.

V usage is TRBV6-6 and J usage is TRBJ1-5; D unresolved. This CDR3 has 13 residues. The germline gives CDR1 MNHNY, CDR2 SVGAGI (reference sequence). Trimming took 7 bases from V and 2 from J, leaving 9 bases between them. In nucleotides, the CDR3 is TGTGCCAGCACCCTCAGCGGCAATCAGCCCCAGCATTTT. Translated, it gives CASTLSGNQPQHF.

V is TRBV2 and J is TRBJ2-3; 9 bases are a match to TRBD2. With V trimmed by 6 bases and J by 2 bases, 6 bases remained unmatched. The germline V gene encodes CDR1 SNHLY and CDR2 FYNNEI. The CDR3 consists of 15 residues. CDR3 protein: CASRATSGHTDTQYF. As DNA, the CDR3 is TGTGCCAGCAGGGCGACTAGCGGACACACAGATACGCAGTATTTT.

The chain uses TRBV4-2 and TRBJ1-3, with 7 bases identical to TRBD1. Unmatched junction bases numbered 6, after V lost 0 bases and J lost 1 base. Germline CDR1 and CDR2: LGHNA and YNFKEQ. CDR3 length equals 17 residues. The CDR3 region is CASSQDRTGQSGNTIYF. CDR3 coding DNA: TGTGCCAGCAGCCAAGATAGGACGGGACAGTCTGGAAACACCATATATTTT.

This chain joins TRBV19 and TRBJ1-2; no firm D call. This CDR3 spans 16 amino acids. Between the trimmed V and J ends, which lost 0 bases and 6 bases, there was a span of 17 bases. Germline assignment: CDR1 LNHDA and CDR2 SQIVND (reference sequence). The CDR3 coding sequence is TGTGCCAGTAGTATAGATAGGCGCGCGGTCGCCAATGGCTACACCTTC. Translating gives CASSIDRRAVANGYTF.

The rearrangement joins TRBV6-6 to TRBJ1-3; D gene uncertain. The CDR3 extends over 18 amino acids. V was trimmed by 5 bases and J by 4 bases, leaving 24 bases between them. Germline CDR1 reads MNHNY; CDR2 reads SVGAGI (reference sequence). CDR3 protein: CASSLSTVISTRGNTIYF. DNA of the CDR3: TGTGCCAGCAGTCTCAGCACGGTGATCTCGACTCGAGGAAACACCATATATTTT.

The J gene is TRBJ1-1, the V gene TRBV6-5, with unresolved D. The germline V gene has CDR1 MNHEY and CDR2 SVGAGI. V lost 5 bases and J lost 0, with 13 bases in between. The CDR3 spans 15 residues. The CDR3: CASSRGPRMNTEAFF. The CDR3 nucleotides read TGTGCCAGCAGTCGTGGACCGAGAATGAACACTGAAGCTTTCTTT.

This chain joins TRBV28 and TRBJ1-2; 7 bases are shared with TRBD1. Germline assignment: CDR1 MDHEN and CDR2 SYDVKM. V gave up 10 bases and J gave up 7 bases; unmatched junction bases: 15. The CDR3 length is 14 residues. The CDR3 sequence is CATLQSDRVRGYTF. DNA for the CDR3: TGTGCCACCCTTCAATCCGACAGGGTTCGTGGCTACACCTTC.

The rearrangement joins TRBV6-1 to TRBJ2-4; TRBD1 matches at 7 bases. Germline values: CDR1 MNHNS, CDR2 SASEGT. The CDR3 length is 16 residues. V lost 3 bases to trimming and J lost 3 bases; unmatched junction nucleotides: 8. CDR3 sequence reads: CASSERQGIFKNIQYF. The CDR3 DNA reads as TGTGCCAGCAGTGAGCGACAGGGCATCTTCAAAAACATTCAGTACTTC.

V gene TRBV14 combines with J gene TRBJ1-2, with TRBD1 matching 9 bases. V shed 4 bases, J shed 2 bases, and the junction held 5 bases outside the gene matches. This CDR3 region has 15 residues. Looked up from germline, CDR1 is SGHDN and CDR2 is FVKESK. The CDR3 region is CASSPQGAINYGYTF. CDR3 in DNA: TGTGCCAGCAGCCCACAGGGGGCTATAAACTATGGCTACACCTTC.

The V and J genes are TRBV7-8 and TRBJ2-5, with 11 bases aligning to TRBD2. This CDR3 is 16 amino acids long. Germline V lookup: CDR1 SGHVS, CDR2 FQNEAQ. V lost 3 bases, J lost 5 bases, and 8 bases stayed unmatched. The CDR3 nucleotides read TGTGCCAGCAGCTTTGGAAGACTAGCGGGGATGGAGACCCAGTACTTC. Its translation is CASSFGRLAGMETQYF. The full variable domain, rest sourced from reference TRBV7-8 and TRBJ2-5, is GAGVSQSPRYKVAKRGQDVALRCDPISGHVSLFWYQQALGQGPEFLTYFQNEAQLDKSGLPSDRFFAERPEGSVSTLKIQRTQQEDSAVYLCASSFGRLAGMETQYFGPGTRLLVL.

The rearrangement links TRBV6-2 or TRBV6-3 to TRBJ2-5, with D tentatively TRBD1 (6 bases). CDR1 is MNHEY and CDR2 is SVGEGT in the germline V gene. The CDR3 extends over 15 amino acids. V lost 6 bases and J 1 base, leaving 15 bases between the germline ends. In nucleotides, the CDR3 is TGTGCCAGCAGCAAGACCAGACAGGCCCAAGAGACCCAGTACTTC. It specifies CASSKTRQAQETQYF.

This chain uses TRBV5-1 with TRBJ1-1; 8 bases align to TRBD1. The CDR3 runs to 17 residues. Per germline, CDR1 SGHRS and CDR2 YFSETQ. V lost 10 bases, J lost 1 base, and 18 bases stayed unmatched. CDR3 in DNA: TGCGCCCGCCGAACTCGACAGGGGAAAGATTCGAACACTGAAGCTTTCTTT. Translating gives CARRTRQGKDSNTEAFF.

The V gene is TRBV19, the J gene TRBJ1-6, with 8 bases identical to TRBD1. CDR1 is LNHDA, CDR2 SQIVND, per germline (reference sequence). V lost 10 bases, J lost 10 bases, and 12 bases stayed unmatched. The CDR3 spans 14 residues. In DNA form, the CDR3 reads TGTGCCACCAAATACGGGACAGGTCCGTCACCCCTCCACTTT. It is translated as CATKYGTGPSPLHF.

The chain has TRBV7-8 and TRBJ2-3; 12 positions match TRBD2. CDR3 length: 17 amino acids. Germline trimming cut 5 bases from V and 5 bases from J; bases unmatched to any gene: 11. CDR1 is SGHVS and CDR2 is FQNEAQ in the germline V gene. In DNA, the CDR3 is TGTGCCAGCAGCCCGCCGCCTAGCGGGGGGGCAAAAGATACGCAGTATTTT. It specifies CASSPPPSGGAKDTQYF.

The chain uses TRBV28 and TRBJ2-7, with D uncertain. V lost 3 bases to trimming and J lost 4 bases, with 13 bases between them. CDR3 size: 14 residues. From germline, CDR1 is MDHEN and CDR2 SYDVKM. CDR3 residues: CASSFVGLLYEQYF. CDR3 nucleotides: TGTGCCAGCAGTTTTGTCGGATTACTATACGAGCAGTACTTC. Complete variable domain (other parts from reference TRBV28 and TRBJ2-7): DVKVTQSSRYLVKRTGEKVFLECVQDMDHENMFWYRQDPGLGLRLIYFSYDVKMKEKGDIPEGYSVSREKKERFSLILESASTNQTSMYLCASSFVGLLYEQYFGPGTRLTVT.

CDR3 in DNA: TGTGCCAGCAGCGTAGCGGCGCCGCGCCAAGAGACCCAGTACTTC. It translates to CASSVAAPRQETQYF. The J gene is TRBJ2-5, the V gene TRBV28, with D perhaps matching TRBD2 (6 bases). There are 15 residues in the CDR3. Germline lookup yields CDR1 MDHEN and CDR2 SYDVKM. With 6 bases removed from V and 1 base from J, the gap between germline ends came to 15 bases.

The chain employs TRBV12-3 or TRBV12-4 and TRBJ1-2, with TRBD1 identical over 8 bases. This CDR3 region has 13 residues. V lost 6 bases to trimming and J lost 3 bases; unmatched junction nucleotides: 3. The CDR3 is CASSPGGDYGYTF. CDR3 bases: TGTGCCAGCAGCCCAGGGGGCGACTATGGCTACACCTTC.

This chain connects TRBV3-1 (or the pseudogene TRBV3-2) to TRBJ2-2, with 7 bases lining up with TRBD1. Trimming removed 4 bases from V and 3 bases from J; junction bases left unmatched: 11. Germline CDR1 reads LGHDT; CDR2 reads YNNKEL (reference sequence). This CDR3 is 17 amino acids long. The CDR3 region is CASSLSIDRVDTGELFF. The CDR3 DNA is TGTGCCAGCAGCCTCTCCATTGACAGGGTCGACACCGGGGAGCTGTTTTTT.